Reported below is one T cell receptor beta chain. The repertoire was sequenced with immunoSEQ multiplex PCR; TCRdb's copy has only in-frame clones and lacks some. In the table there are tens of thousands of clones, roughly 83% of which are singletons. This entry is derived from a study of blood T cell repertoires in COVID-19. Across the whole study: T cells, B-cell-depleted T cells, or PBMCs provided the cDNA or gDNA that served as material.

Patients at the Seattle site were enrolled during active infection and followed longitudinally. CDR1 is WNHNN, CDR2 SYGVQD, per germline (reference sequence). The V and J ends lost 3 bases and 0 bases respectively, with 5 bases between them. This CDR3 is 14 amino acids long. The V call is TRBV10-1, the J call TRBJ2-2; perhaps TRBD1 as D (5 bases). Sample: peripheral blood. This TCR was recovered from a man between 60 and 70 years old with COVID-19, enrolled during active disease. The CDR3 coding sequence is TGCGCCAGCAGTGACAGGGCGAACACCGGGGAGCTGTTTTTT. Amino acids: CASSDRANTGELFF.